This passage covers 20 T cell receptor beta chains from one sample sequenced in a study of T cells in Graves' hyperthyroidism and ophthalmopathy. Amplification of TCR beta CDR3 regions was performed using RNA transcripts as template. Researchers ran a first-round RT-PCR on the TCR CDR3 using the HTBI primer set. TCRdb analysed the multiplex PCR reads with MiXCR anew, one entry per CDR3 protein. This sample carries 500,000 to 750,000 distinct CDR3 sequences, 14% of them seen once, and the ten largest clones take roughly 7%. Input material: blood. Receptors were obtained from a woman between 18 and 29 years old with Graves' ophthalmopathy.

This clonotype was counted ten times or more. The CDR3 DNA follows: TGCGCCAGCAGCTTGGAGGGGCTAAGTGAGGATGAGACCCAGTACTTC. This codes for CASSLEGLSEDETQYF. The chain recombines TRBV5-1 with TRBJ2-5; D might be TRBD1 (5 bases). Germline V gene data show CDR1 as SGHRS and CDR2 as YFSETQ. The ends were cut back, 0 bases at V and 5 bases at J, with 17 bases in the middle. CDR3 length equals 16 residues.

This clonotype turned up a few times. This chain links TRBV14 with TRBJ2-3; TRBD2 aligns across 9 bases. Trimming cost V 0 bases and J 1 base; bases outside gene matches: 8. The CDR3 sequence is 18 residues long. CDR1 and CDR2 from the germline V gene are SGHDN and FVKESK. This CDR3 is CASSQDRGLAGRTDTQYF. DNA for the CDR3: TGTGCCAGCAGCCAAGATCGGGGCCTAGCGGGACGCACAGATACGCAGTATTTT.

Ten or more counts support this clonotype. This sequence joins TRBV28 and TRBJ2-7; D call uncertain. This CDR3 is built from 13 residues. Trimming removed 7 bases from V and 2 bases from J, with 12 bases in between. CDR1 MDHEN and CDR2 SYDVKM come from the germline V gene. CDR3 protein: CASTSYNTYEQYF. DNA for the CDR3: TGTGCCAGCACCTCCTACAATACCTACGAGCAGTACTTC.

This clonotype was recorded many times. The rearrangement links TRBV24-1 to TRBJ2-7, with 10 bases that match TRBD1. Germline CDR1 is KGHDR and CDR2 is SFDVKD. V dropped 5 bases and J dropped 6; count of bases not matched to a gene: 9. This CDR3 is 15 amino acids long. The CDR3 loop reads CATSAAGTGATEQYF. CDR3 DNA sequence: TGTGCCACCAGTGCCGCCGGGACAGGGGCTACCGAGCAGTACTTC.

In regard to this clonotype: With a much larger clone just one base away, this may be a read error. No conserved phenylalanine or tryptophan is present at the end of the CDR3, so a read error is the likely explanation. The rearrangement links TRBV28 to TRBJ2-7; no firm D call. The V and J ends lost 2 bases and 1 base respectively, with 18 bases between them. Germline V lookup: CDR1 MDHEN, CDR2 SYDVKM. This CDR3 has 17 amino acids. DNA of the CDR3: TGTGCCAGCAGTTTAAGGTCCTTTCGGGCCGAATCCTACGAGCAGTACCTC. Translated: CASSLRSFRAESYEQYL.

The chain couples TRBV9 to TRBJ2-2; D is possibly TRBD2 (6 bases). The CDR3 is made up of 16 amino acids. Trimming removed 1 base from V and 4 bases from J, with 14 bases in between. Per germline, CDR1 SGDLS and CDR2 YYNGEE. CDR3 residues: CASSVMTGEGTGELFF. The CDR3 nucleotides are TGTGCCAGCAGCGTAATGACGGGAGAGGGCACCGGGGAGCTGTTTTTT.

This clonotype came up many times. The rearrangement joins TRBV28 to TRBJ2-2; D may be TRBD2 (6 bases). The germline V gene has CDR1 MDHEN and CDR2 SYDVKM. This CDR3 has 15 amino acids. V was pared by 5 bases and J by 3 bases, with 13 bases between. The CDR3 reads CASSGGSGYTGELFF. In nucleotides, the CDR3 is TGTGCCAGCAGTGGGGGTAGCGGTTACACCGGGGAGCTGTTTTTT.

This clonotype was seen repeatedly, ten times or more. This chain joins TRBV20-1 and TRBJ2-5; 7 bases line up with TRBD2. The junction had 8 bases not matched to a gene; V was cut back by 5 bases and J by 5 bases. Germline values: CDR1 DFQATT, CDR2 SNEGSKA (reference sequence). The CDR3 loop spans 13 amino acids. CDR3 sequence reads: CSAGRGGVETQYF. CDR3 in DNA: TGCAGTGCTGGGAGGGGAGGGGTCGAGACCCAGTACTTC.

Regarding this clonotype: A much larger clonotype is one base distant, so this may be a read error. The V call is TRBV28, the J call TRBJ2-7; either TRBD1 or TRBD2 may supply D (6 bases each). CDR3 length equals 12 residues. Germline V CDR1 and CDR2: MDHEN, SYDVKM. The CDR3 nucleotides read TGTCGGACCGGGGGCCGGTCCTACGAGCAGTACTTC. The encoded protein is CRTGGRSYEQYF.

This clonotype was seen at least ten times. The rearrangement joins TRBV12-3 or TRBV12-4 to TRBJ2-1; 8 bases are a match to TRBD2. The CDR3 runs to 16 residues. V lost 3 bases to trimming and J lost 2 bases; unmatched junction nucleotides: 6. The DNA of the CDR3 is TGTGCCAGCAGTTTCTCAGCGGGAGACGCCTACAATGAGCAGTTCTTC. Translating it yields CASSFSAGDAYNEQFF.

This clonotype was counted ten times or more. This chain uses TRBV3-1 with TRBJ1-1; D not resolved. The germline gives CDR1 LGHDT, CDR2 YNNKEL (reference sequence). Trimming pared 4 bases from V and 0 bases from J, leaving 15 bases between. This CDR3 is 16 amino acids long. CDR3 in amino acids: CASSRSTGSMNTEAFF. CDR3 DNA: TGTGCCAGCAGCCGATCGACGGGATCCATGAACACTGAAGCTTTCTTT.

The DNA for the CDR3 is TGTGCCAGCAGCTTGGTGCAGTATCGCGGGAGCAGAAGCACAGATACGCAGTATTTT. Translation gives CASSLVQYRGSRSTDTQYF. The chain is built from TRBV5-6 and TRBJ2-3, with 7 bases aligning to TRBD2. V was clipped by 0 bases and J by 0 bases; unmatched bases: 13. The length of the CDR3 is 19 residues. The germline V gene encodes CDR1 SGHDT and CDR2 YYEEEE. Filled out from reference TRBV5-6 and TRBJ2-3, the complete variable domain reads DAGVTQSPTHLIKTRGQQVTLRCSPKSGHDTVSWYQQALGQGPQFIFQYYEEEERQRGNFPDRFSGHQFPNYSSELNVNALLLGDSALYLCASSLVQYRGSRSTDTQYFGPGTRLTVL.

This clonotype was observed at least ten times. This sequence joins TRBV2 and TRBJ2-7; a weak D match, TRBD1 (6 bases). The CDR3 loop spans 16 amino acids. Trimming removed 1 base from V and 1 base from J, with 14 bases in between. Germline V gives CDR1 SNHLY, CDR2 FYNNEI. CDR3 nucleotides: TGTGCCAGCAGTGAAGTCGGGCCAGGGGTTTCCTACGAGCAGTACTTC. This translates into CASSEVGPGVSYEQYF.

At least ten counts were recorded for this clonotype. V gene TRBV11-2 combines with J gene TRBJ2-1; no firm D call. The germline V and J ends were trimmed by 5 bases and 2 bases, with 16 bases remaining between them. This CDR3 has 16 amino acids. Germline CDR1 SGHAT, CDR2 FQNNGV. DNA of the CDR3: TGTGCCAGCAGCCCCCATGGGATGTCCACCTACAATGAGCAGTTCTTC. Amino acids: CASSPHGMSTYNEQFF.

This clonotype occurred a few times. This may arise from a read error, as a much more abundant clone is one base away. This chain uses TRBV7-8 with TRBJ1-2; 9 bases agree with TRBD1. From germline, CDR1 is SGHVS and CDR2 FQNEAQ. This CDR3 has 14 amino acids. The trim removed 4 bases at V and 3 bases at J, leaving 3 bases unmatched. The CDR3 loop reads CASSYRDRDYGYTF. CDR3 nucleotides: TGTGCCAGCAGCTACCGGGACAGGGACTATGGCTACACCTTC.

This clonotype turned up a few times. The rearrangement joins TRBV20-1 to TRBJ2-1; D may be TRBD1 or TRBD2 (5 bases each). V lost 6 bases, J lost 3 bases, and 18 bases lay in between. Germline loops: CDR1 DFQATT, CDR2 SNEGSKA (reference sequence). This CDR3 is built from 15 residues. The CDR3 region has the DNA TGCAGTGCCTCATACCGGGACGGAGGCTACAATGAGCAGTTCTTC. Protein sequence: CSASYRDGGYNEQFF.

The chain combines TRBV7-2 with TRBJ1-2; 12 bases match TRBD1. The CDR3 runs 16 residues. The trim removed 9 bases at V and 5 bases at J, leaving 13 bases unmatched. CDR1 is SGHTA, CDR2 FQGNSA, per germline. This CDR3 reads CASKPGQGAGFYGYTF. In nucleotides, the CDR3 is TGTGCCAGTAAACCGGGACAGGGGGCTGGATTTTATGGCTACACCTTC.

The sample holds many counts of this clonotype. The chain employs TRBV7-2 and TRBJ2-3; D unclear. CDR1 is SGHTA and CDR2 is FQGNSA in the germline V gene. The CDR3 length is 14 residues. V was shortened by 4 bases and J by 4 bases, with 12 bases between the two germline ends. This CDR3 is CASSSPLSADTQYF. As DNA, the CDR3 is TGTGCCAGCAGCTCCCCCCTCAGCGCAGATACGCAGTATTTT.

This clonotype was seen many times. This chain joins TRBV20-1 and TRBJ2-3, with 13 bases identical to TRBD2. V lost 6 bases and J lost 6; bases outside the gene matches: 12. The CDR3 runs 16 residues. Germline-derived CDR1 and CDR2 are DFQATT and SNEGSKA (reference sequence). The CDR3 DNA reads TGCAGTGCAAACAGACTAGCGGGAGGCCCCAGGGATACGCAGTATTTT. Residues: CSANRLAGGPRDTQYF.

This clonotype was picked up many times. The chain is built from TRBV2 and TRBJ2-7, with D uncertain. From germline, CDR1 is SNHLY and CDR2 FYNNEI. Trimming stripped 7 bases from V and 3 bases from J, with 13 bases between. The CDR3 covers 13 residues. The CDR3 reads CASIKGGDYEQYF. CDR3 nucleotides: TGTGCCAGCATCAAGGGTGGTGACTACGAGCAGTACTTC.